These 8 T cell receptor beta chains originate from one sample sequenced in a study of blood T cell repertoires in COVID-19. Clones were read by immunoSEQ multiplex PCR, and TCRdb kept only the in-frame ones, dropping some. In the table there are about 220,000 clones, 65% to 85% of which are singletons. The sequenced sample was PBMCs or T cells enriched from blood (not recorded which). These receptors all stem from a woman between 40 and 55 years old who had recovered from COVID-19.

The chain is built from TRBV5-4 and TRBJ2-1; 9 positions agree with TRBD2. Germline lookup yields CDR1 SGHNT and CDR2 YYREEE (reference sequence). This CDR3 has 15 amino acids. With 4 bases clipped from V and 1 base from J, the junction kept 3 bases outside the gene matches. In DNA, the CDR3 is TGTGCCAGCAGCCAGACTAGCGGATCCTACAATGAGCAGTTCTTC. Residues: CASSQTSGSYNEQFF.

The CDR3 loop reads CASSPGGRYEQYF. CDR3 nucleotides: TGTGCCAGCAGCCCGGGAGGGCGCTACGAGCAGTACTTC. The chain links TRBV11-3 to TRBJ2-7; 8 bases are shared with TRBD2. CDR3 length: 13 residues. Per germline, CDR1 SGHNT and CDR2 YENEEA. Germline trimming cut 5 bases from V and 3 bases from J; bases unmatched to any gene: 3.

The chain recombines TRBV24-1 with TRBJ2-1; D perhaps matches TRBD2 (5 bases). Germline-derived CDR1 and CDR2 are KGHDR and SFDVKD. The CDR3 covers 13 residues. Trimming took 7 bases from V and 7 from J, leaving 13 bases between them. This CDR3 is CATRSGSLNEQFF. The CDR3 coding sequence is TGTGCCACCAGGTCGGGGAGTCTTAATGAGCAGTTCTTC.

This chain joins TRBV5-1 and TRBJ2-5; 8 nucleotides line up with TRBD2. The V and J ends lost 2 bases and 0 bases, in that order; junction bases with no gene match: 3. The V gene's germline CDR1 is SGHRS and CDR2 YFSETQ. The CDR3 covers 15 residues. As DNA, the CDR3 is TGCGCCAGCAGCTTTGGCGGGAGGAACCAAGAGACCCAGTACTTC. Residues: CASSFGGRNQETQYF.

This sequence joins TRBV28 and TRBJ2-3; 8 nucleotides line up with TRBD2. The junction had 11 bases not matched to a gene; V was cut back by 7 bases and J by 5 bases. Per germline, CDR1 MDHEN and CDR2 SYDVKM. The CDR3 sequence is 15 residues long. CDR3: CASTGPGLGGDTQYF. In nucleotides, the CDR3 is TGTGCCAGCACCGGCCCGGGACTAGGAGGAGATACGCAGTATTTT.

The CDR3 DNA follows: TGTGCCAGCAGCTCCCATCAACAGGGGTACCAAGAGACCCAGTACTTC. Translated: CASSSHQQGYQETQYF. The chain has TRBV7-2 and TRBJ2-5; 7 positions match TRBD1. Germline V lookup: CDR1 SGHTA, CDR2 FQGNSA. The J segment lost 0 bases and the V segment lost 4 bases, leaving 8 bases of the junction unmatched. The CDR3 is 16 amino acids.

This clone has only a few counts. The chain uses TRBV28 and TRBJ1-2, with a possible D match to TRBD1 (5 bases). Germline V lookup: CDR1 MDHEN, CDR2 SYDVKM. V shed 6 bases and J shed 8 bases, with 16 bases lying between them. The CDR3 has 13 amino acids. Here the CDR3 reads CASRGGTVGGYTF. In nucleotides, the CDR3 is TGTGCCAGCAGGGGAGGGACGGTGGGGGGCTACACCTTC.

A single count supports this clone. This sequence joins TRBV20-1 and TRBJ1-2, with no clear D. Trimming pared 3 bases from V and 8 bases from J, leaving 10 bases between. Germline loops: CDR1 DFQATT, CDR2 SNEGSKA (reference sequence). The CDR3 consists of 11 residues. CDR3 sequence: CSARTGAGYTF. The CDR3 region has the DNA TGCAGTGCTAGGACGGGTGCGGGCTACACCTTC.